One T cell receptor (beta chain) is described in this entry. The antigen remains undetermined. Clones were read by immunoSEQ multiplex PCR, and TCRdb kept only the in-frame ones, dropping some. The table lists about 160,000 clones, 92% of them singletons. This sample is part of a study of T cell responses to AZD1222 COVID-19 vaccine. This CDR3 comprises 13 residues. Trimming cost V 6 bases and J 3 bases, with 11 bases left between them. General study points: Spike was spanned by vaccine-associated CD4 TCRs, which were dominant at 160-218 and 743-854. The number of AZD1222 recipients seropositive at baseline was only five to seven. Close to half of spike-specific TCRs reportedly recognize unmutated variant regions.

The chain employs TRBV12-3 or TRBV12-4 and TRBJ1-1; weak D call: TRBD1 (5 bases). This TCR was recovered from an adult in good health. The source material was peripheral blood, sampled on day 0 of MenACWY control vaccination. In DNA form, the CDR3 reads TGTGCCAGCAGCCAACGGGGCTACACTGAAGCTTTCTTT. Its translation: CASSQRGYTEAFF.